This record looks at one T cell receptor (beta chain) sequence and its context. What it binds is unknown. This entry comes from a study of cytomegalovirus exposure and HLA in healthy donors. This CDR3 has 14 residues. Trimming removed 6 bases from V and 3 bases from J, with 12 bases in between. Germline V gene data show CDR1 as MNHNS and CDR2 as SASEGT. Study observations and caveats: A later analysis showed TCR association rates differing by HLA locus, peaking at DRB1 and lowest at HLA-C. For most TCR sequences rarity was the rule, although some public TCRs occurred in many donors.

Sampled while nominally healthy, donors likely had unrecorded immune exposures. It was with 60 Vbeta and 13 Jbeta primers that the PCR ran. In the authors' methods: Later analysis identified approximately 80 million unique TCR beta chains, about 12 million shared. Method: immunoSEQ multiplex PCR; TCRdb's copy keeps in-frame clones and lacks some. V and J calls and clone size follow that table, whereas D and trimming were derived from the DNA. This sample has approximately 140,000 clones; about 66% occur once, and the top ten carry roughly 1.9%. V gene TRBV6-1 combines with J gene TRBJ1-3; D remains unclear. The sequence was obtained from a male donor in good health and CMV-seronegative. Sequenced input: PBMCs. In DNA form, the CDR3 reads TGTGCCAGCAGGGCGGGCGCGGATGGAAACACCATATATTTT. Translated, it gives CASRAGADGNTIYF.